This T cell receptor (beta chain) stems from a study of beta chain features in type 1 diabetes. V was pared by 4 bases and J by 4 bases, with 12 bases of the junction left unmatched. Germline values: CDR1 GTSNPN, CDR2 SVGIG (reference sequence). This CDR3 has 16 amino acids. For this clone: What it binds is not known.

What was sequenced were expressed TCRB transcripts, since all of the isolated RNA had been reverse transcribed. Method: immunoSEQ multiplex PCR; TCRdb's copy keeps in-frame clones and lacks some. Of about 330,000 clones in the sample, approximately 9.9% were seen once. Overall study results and limits: Diminished insertions and augmented deletions at VDJ junctions characterized type 1 diabetes patients. The naive, central memory and Treg TCRB repertoires looked more alike in patients than they did in healthy donors. HLA effects on TCRB rearrangement stayed unresolved here. For Type 1 diabetes patients, all four CD4+ subsets carried TCRB CDR3s that were moderately but significantly shorter.

The chain links TRBV30 to TRBJ2-5, with TRBD2 matching 10 bases. The receptor was isolated from a woman aged 25 to 45 in good health. The sample taken for sequencing was naive CD4+ T cells from blood. The CDR3 spells CAWTPRTSGKRETQYF. Here the CDR3 DNA reads TGTGCCTGGACTCCCCGGACTAGCGGCAAGCGAGAGACCCAGTACTTC.